The 8 T cell receptor beta chains listed next were all sequenced from one sample in a study of blood T cell repertoires in COVID-19. Assay used: immunoSEQ multiplex PCR; TCRdb lists only in-frame clones, some missing. This table holds a few hundred thousand clones, 75% to 85% found once. The sample comprised peripheral blood. These receptors were collected from a human donor in a cohort sampled during active COVID-19.

The chain's CDR3 is CASSLVGLAADTQYF. CDR3 in DNA: TGTGCCAGCAGCTTAGTAGGACTAGCCGCAGATACGCAGTATTTT. The rearrangement joins TRBV7-6 to TRBJ2-3, with 8 bases that match TRBD2. The CDR3 loop spans 15 amino acids. V lost 1 base, J lost 4 bases, and 4 bases stayed unmatched. Germline CDR1 is SGHVS and CDR2 is FNYEAQ.

The V and J genes are TRBV28 and TRBJ2-7; 10 bases are a match to TRBD2. The germline V gene encodes CDR1 MDHEN and CDR2 SYDVKM. The trim removed 1 base at V and 6 bases at J, leaving 3 bases unmatched. The CDR3 sequence is 14 residues long. This CDR3 is CASSLSGLATEQYF. The CDR3 DNA reads as TGTGCCAGCAGTTTATCGGGACTAGCGACCGAGCAGTACTTC.

V and J are TRBV27 and TRBJ2-7; TRBD2 matches at 8 bases. Germline lookup yields CDR1 MNHEY and CDR2 SMNVEV (reference sequence). The CDR3 spans 14 residues. V lost 10 bases to trimming and J lost 4 bases; unmatched junction nucleotides: 12. The CDR3 DNA is TGTGCCACGAGGGGGAGCGGGGGTGTGTACGAGCAGTACTTC. It translates to CATRGSGGVYEQYF.

This clone appeared once. The chain combines TRBV7-2 with TRBJ2-7; D possibly corresponds to TRBD2 (5 bases). The CDR3 loop spans 14 amino acids. Germline CDR1 reads SGHTA; CDR2 reads FQGNSA. V was pared by 7 bases and J by 7 bases, with 20 bases between. The CDR3 sequence is CASTIISGVGEQYF. In DNA, the CDR3 is TGTGCCAGCACCATTATATCCGGGGTGGGGGAGCAGTACTTC. The whole variable domain, filled in from reference TRBV7-2 and TRBJ2-7, reads GAGVSQSPSNKVTEKGKDVELRCDPISGHTALYWYRQSLGQGLEFLIYFQGNSAPDKSGLPSDRFSAERTGGSVSTLTIQRTQQEDSAVYLCASTIISGVGEQYFGPGTRLTVT.

This clone was seen repeatedly, ten times or more. V usage is TRBV19 and J usage is TRBJ2-1; 14 nucleotides line up with TRBD2. Trimming at V came to 4 bases and at J to 4 bases, leaving 3 bases not matched to a gene. The CDR3 contains 16 residues. The germline V gene encodes CDR1 LNHDA and CDR2 SQIVND (reference sequence). CDR3 bases: TGTGCCAGTAGTAACGGACTAGCGGGGGGTTACAATGAGCAGTTCTTC. Its translation is CASSNGLAGGYNEQFF.

The V call is TRBV7-2, the J call TRBJ2-7; D possibly corresponds to TRBD2 (5 bases). V was shortened by 5 bases and J by 2 bases, with 16 bases between the two germline ends. The germline V gene encodes CDR1 SGHTA and CDR2 FQGNSA. The CDR3 contains 15 residues. The CDR3, as DNA: TGTGCCAGCAGCCCGACCAGCGGAATAACCTACGAGCAGTACTTC. Translating it yields CASSPTSGITYEQYF.

The chain couples TRBV6-5 to TRBJ1-5; 9 nucleotides agree with TRBD1. Looked up from germline, CDR1 is MNHEY and CDR2 is SVGAGI. The CDR3 sequence is 14 residues long. J gave up 6 bases and V 6 bases, and 6 bases lay outside the gene matches. The CDR3 sequence: CASRGPGQGQPQHF. The DNA of the CDR3 is TGTGCCAGCAGGGGTCCGGGACAGGGTCAGCCCCAGCATTTT.

CDR3 sequence reads: CAISETGAISYEQYF. CDR3 sequence (DNA): TGTGCCATCAGTGAGACAGGCGCCATCTCCTACGAGCAGTACTTC. The rearrangement links TRBV10-3 to TRBJ2-7; D might be TRBD1 (5 bases). The V gene's germline CDR1 is ENHRY and CDR2 SYGVKD. The CDR3 spans 15 residues. Trimming removed 2 bases at V and 0 bases at J, with 11 bases between.